This T cell receptor beta chain was observed in a study of T cell responses to AZD1222 COVID-19 vaccine. Study-wide results and limits: Reportedly, close to half of spike-specific TCRs are directed against unmutated variant regions. Spike was spanned by vaccine-associated CD4 TCRs, which were dominant at 160-218 and 743-854. Repertoire collection took place solely once the T cell response had peaked.

Comment on this clone: The antigen is not known.

Clones were read by immunoSEQ multiplex PCR, and TCRdb kept only the in-frame ones, dropping some. The sample consists of 150,000 to 160,000 clones, approximately 86% of them appearing once. This clonotype was sampled from an adult who had recovered from COVID-19. Sequencing was performed on peripheral blood, taken after recovery from COVID-19.

CDR3 coding DNA: TGTGCCAGCAGCCCGGGACAGGGGCGAGCTAACTATGGCTACACCTTC. It is translated as CASSPGQGRANYGYTF. The J gene is TRBJ1-2, the V gene TRBV7-2; TRBD1 matches 10 bases. CDR3 length: 16 residues. From germline, CDR1 is SGHTA and CDR2 FQGNSA. The V and J ends lost 5 bases and 0 bases, in that order; junction bases with no gene match: 6. Combining the CDR3 with reference TRBV7-2 and TRBJ1-2 gives the whole variable domain GAGVSQSPSNKVTEKGKDVELRCDPISGHTALYWYRQSLGQGLEFLIYFQGNSAPDKSGLPSDRFSAERTGGSVSTLTIQRTQQEDSAVYLCASSPGQGRANYGYTFGSGTRLTVV.